These T cell receptor beta chains were read from a single sample in a study of blood T cell repertoires in COVID-19. The table came from immunoSEQ multiplex PCR; TCRdb's copy has only in-frame clones and leaves some out. Of over 200,000 clones in the sample, about 90% were seen once. The sequenced material came from peripheral blood. The receptors originated from a man in his thirties or forties with COVID-19, enrolled during active disease. The CDR3 runs from the conserved cysteine through the conserved F or W. D genes are given only for firm matches. Size values are once, few and many counts, or a class for expanded clones, and some rows have none.

len	v_gene	abundance	j_gene	d_gene	CDR3aa	CDR3nt
22	TRBV3-1/TRBV3-2	-	TRBJ2-2	TRBD2	CASSQVWANRIAGGPVTGELFF	TGTGCCAGCAGCCAAGTGTGGGCTAACCGAATAGCGGGAGGGCCGGTCACCGGGGAGCTGTTTTTT
17	TRBV24-1	-	TRBJ2-3	-	CATSDFRFRESTDTQYF	TGTGCCACCAGTGATTTTCGTTTTCGGGAATCCACAGATACGCAGTATTTT
14	TRBV10-3	-	TRBJ1-1	-	CAISESGVNTEAFF	TGTGCCATCAGTGAGTCAGGGGTGAACACTGAAGCTTTCTTT
18	TRBV5-1	-	TRBJ2-6	-	CASSLVVTGLSGANVLTF	TGCGCCAGCAGCTTGGTGGTGACAGGCCTCTCTGGGGCCAACGTCCTGACTTTC
16	TRBV21-1	-	TRBJ2-7	-	CASSMGGDGRSYEQYF	TGTGCCAGCAGCATGGGGGGGGACGGACGCTCCTACGAGCAGTACTTC
14	TRBV7-8	-	TRBJ2-7	-	CASSLPAGGYEQYF	TGTGCCAGCAGCTTACCCGCCGGGGGCTACGAGCAGTACTTC
15	TRBV6-5	-	TRBJ1-6	TRBD1	CASSYSSDRVSPLHF	TGTGCCAGCAGTTACTCGTCGGACAGGGTTTCACCCCTCCACTTT
13	TRBV24-1	-	TRBJ1-2	TRBD1	CATSDRTGKGYTF	TGTGCCACCAGTGACCGGACAGGGAAGGGCTACACCTTC
11	TRBV12-3/TRBV12-4	-	TRBJ1-1	-	CASSYDTEAFF	TGTGCCAGCAGCTATGACACTGAAGCTTTCTTT
18	TRBV19	-	TRBJ1-5	TRBD1	CASSTWDRGVGGNQPQHF	TGTGCCAGTAGTACCTGGGACAGGGGGGTTGGAGGCAATCAGCCCCAGCATTTT
16	TRBV27	few	TRBJ1-2	TRBD1	CASSSARTGTNYGYTF	TGTGCCAGCAGTTCCGCCCGGACAGGAACTAACTATGGCTACACCTTC
14	TRBV5-1	few	TRBJ1-2	TRBD1	CASSLQGAGYGYTF	TGCGCCAGCAGCTTACAGGGGGCCGGGTATGGCTACACCTTC
17	TRBV6-2/TRBV6-3	-	TRBJ1-5	TRBD1	CASSYLYSAGGNQPQHF	TGTGCCAGCAGTTACTTATATTCGGCAGGGGGCAACCAGCCCCAGCATTTT
14	TRBV24-1	-	TRBJ1-5	-	CATSETGSNQPQHF	TGTGCCACCAGTGAGACAGGTAGCAATCAGCCCCAGCATTTT
13	TRBV6-6	-	TRBJ2-7	-	CASRDTSSYEQYF	TGTGCCAGCCGGGACACGAGCTCCTACGAGCAGTACTTC
13	TRBV27	-	TRBJ1-2	-	CASSLRGNYGYTF	TGTGCCAGCAGTTTACGAGGGAACTATGGCTACACCTTC
13	TRBV25-1	once	TRBJ1-2	-	CASSEAGNHGYTF	TGTGCCAGCAGTGAAGCAGGGAACCATGGCTACACCTTC
15	TRBV25-1	-	TRBJ2-3	TRBD1	CASSGIRGSTDTQYF	TGTGCCAGCAGTGGTATCAGGGGGTCCACAGATACGCAGTATTTT
12	TRBV29-1	-	TRBJ1-2	-	CSVLSFSGGYTF	TGCAGCGTTTTATCTTTCTCGGGAGGCTACACCTTC
12	TRBV6-5	-	TRBJ2-7	-	CASSLQGYEQYF	TGTGCCAGCAGTTTACAGGGTTACGAGCAGTACTTC
11	TRBV5-1	-	TRBJ2-1	-	CASSGEYEQFF	TGCGCCAGCAGCGGGGAGTACGAGCAGTTCTTC
16	TRBV28	-	TRBJ1-1	TRBD1	CASSLFPQQGSRVAFF	TGTGCCAGCAGTTTATTTCCCCAACAGGGGAGTAGGGTAGCTTTCTTT
15	TRBV28	-	TRBJ1-1	-	CASSFGQGWNTEAFF	TGTGCCAGCAGTTTCGGTCAGGGTTGGAACACTGAAGCTTTCTTT
13	TRBV12-3/TRBV12-4	-	TRBJ1-2	-	CASSPQENYGYTF	TGTGCCAGCAGTCCACAGGAAAACTATGGCTACACCTTC
13	TRBV24-1	-	TRBJ1-2	-	CATSDLDFYGYTF	TGTGCCACCAGTGATTTGGACTTCTATGGCTACACCTTC
13	TRBV6-2/TRBV6-3	few	TRBJ1-5	-	CASSYRQDQPQHF	TGTGCCAGCAGTTACAGACAGGATCAGCCCCAGCATTTT
13	TRBV27	-	TRBJ1-4	-	CASRGRPFEKLFF	TGTGCCAGCAGGGGGCGCCCGTTTGAAAAACTGTTTTTT
11	TRBV5-6	-	TRBJ1-2	-	CASSLSYGYTF	TGTGCCAGCAGCCTTTCCTATGGCTACACCTTC
15	TRBV5-1	-	TRBJ2-5	-	CASSLTFYSLETQYF	TGCGCCAGCAGCCTAACGTTTTATTCTCTAGAGACCCAGTACTTC
12	TRBV6-6	few	TRBJ1-5	-	CASSYGSQPQHF	TGTGCCAGCAGTTACGGCTCTCAGCCCCAGCATTTT
15	TRBV18	-	TRBJ1-2	TRBD1	CASSPRTGVDYGYTF	TGTGCCAGCTCACCCCGGACAGGGGTAGACTATGGCTACACCTTC
15	TRBV7-3	-	TRBJ2-1	TRBD2	CASSRTSGDYNEQFF	TGTGCCAGCAGCAGGACTAGCGGCGACTACAATGAGCAGTTCTTC
13	TRBV12-3/TRBV12-4	once	TRBJ1-6	TRBD1	CASSGQGNSPLHF	TGTGCCAGCAGCGGACAGGGAAATTCACCCCTCCACTTT
13	TRBV18	-	TRBJ1-1	TRBD1	CASSLTGDTEAFF	TGTGCCAGCTCACTTACAGGGGATACTGAAGCTTTCTTT
14	TRBV2	-	TRBJ1-5	-	CASSAQVPDQPQHF	TGTGCCAGCAGTGCTCAGGTTCCCGATCAGCCCCAGCATTTT
14	TRBV14	-	TRBJ1-1	TRBD1	CASSPLDRDAEAFF	TGTGCCAGCAGCCCTTTAGACAGGGACGCTGAAGCTTTCTTT
12	TRBV30	-	TRBJ2-7	-	CAWSGGLYEQYF	TGTGCCTGGAGTGGGGGGCTCTACGAGCAGTACTTC
13	TRBV29-1	-	TRBJ1-2	-	CSVEGGRDYGYTF	TGCAGCGTTGAAGGGGGCAGGGACTATGGCTACACCTTC
11	TRBV24-1	-	TRBJ2-1	-	CATSDPEGQFF	TGTGCCACCAGTGATCCAGAGGGGCAGTTCTTC
16	TRBV24-1	-	TRBJ2-1	-	CATSDFGTGSLEEQFF	TGTGCCACCAGTGATTTCGGCACGGGGTCCCTCGAAGAGCAGTTCTTC
14	TRBV19	-	TRBJ1-3	-	CASSIQGAGNTIYF	TGTGCCAGTAGTATACAGGGTGCTGGAAACACCATATATTTT
16	TRBV5-1	-	TRBJ1-2	TRBD1	CASSLPGQGDSYGYTF	TGCGCCAGCAGCTTACCGGGACAGGGGGATTCCTATGGCTACACCTTC
14	TRBV11-2	-	TRBJ1-2	-	CASTTTGIGGGYTF	TGTGCCAGCACCACCACAGGGATCGGTGGCGGCTACACCTTC
15	TRBV7-8	few	TRBJ1-4	TRBD1	CASSLGDRNNEKLFF	TGTGCCAGCAGCTTGGGGGACAGAAATAATGAAAAACTGTTTTTT
11	TRBV20-1	-	TRBJ1-1	TRBD1	CSAREGVRTGF	TGCAGTGCTAGAGAGGGCGTCCGGACAGGGTTT
13	TRBV28	-	TRBJ2-7	-	CASSLPGTYEQYF	TGTGCCAGCAGTTTACCCGGGACTTACGAGCAGTACTTC
14	TRBV9	-	TRBJ2-3	-	CASSVPDSTDTQYF	TGTGCCAGCAGCGTCCCAGATAGCACAGATACGCAGTATTTT
14	TRBV19	-	TRBJ2-5	TRBD2	CASSMAGGRGTQYF	TGTGCCAGTAGTATGGCGGGAGGGCGGGGGACCCAGTACTTC
14	TRBV24-1	-	TRBJ1-4	-	CATSSGITNEKLFF	TGTGCCACCAGCTCAGGGATAACTAATGAAAAACTGTTTTTT
14	TRBV1	-	TRBJ2-7	-	CTSSPGQGAREQYF	TGCACCAGCAGCCCGGGACAGGGGGCACGAGAGCAGTACTTC
11	TRBV5-4	-	TRBJ2-7	-	CASSSAYEQYF	TGTGCCAGCAGCTCCGCCTACGAGCAGTACTTC
13	TRBV3-1/TRBV3-2	-	TRBJ2-2	-	CASSRAGTGELFF	TGTGCCAGCAGCCGAGCAGGGACCGGGGAGCTGTTTTTT